The 29 T cell receptor beta chains given below trace back to one sample, sequenced in a study of blood T cell repertoires in COVID-19. The method was immunoSEQ multiplex PCR; TCRdb's version includes in-frame clones alone and lacks a portion of them. Of 300,000 or so clones in the sample, about 91% were seen once. The sample taken for sequencing was peripheral blood. The source is a woman aged 25 to 45 who had recovered from COVID-19.

The chain links TRBV12-3 or TRBV12-4 to TRBJ1-1; TRBD1 aligns across 7 bases. The CDR3 covers 12 residues. J lost 4 bases, V lost 7 bases, and 3 bases had no gene match. This CDR3 is CASTRGSTEAFF. For the CDR3, the DNA is TGTGCCAGCACCAGGGGGAGCACTGAAGCTTTCTTT.

The chain has TRBV28 and TRBJ1-1, with a possible D match to TRBD1 (5 bases). Trimming removed 0 bases from V and 8 bases from J, with 7 bases in between. The CDR3 is 12 amino acids. Germline assignment: CDR1 MDHEN and CDR2 SYDVKM. CDR3 residues: CASSLWTDEAFF. CDR3 nucleotides: TGTGCCAGCAGTTTATGGACAGACGAAGCTTTCTTT.

The chain links TRBV25-1 to TRBJ2-7, with 7 bases fitting TRBD1. This CDR3 has 15 amino acids. V shed 1 base, J shed 5 bases, and the junction held 8 bases outside the gene matches. Germline V gene lookup returns CDR1 MGHDK and CDR2 SYGVNS. CDR3 in amino acids: CASSESQGVRDEQYF. The CDR3, as DNA: TGTGCCAGCAGTGAATCCCAGGGGGTCCGGGACGAGCAGTACTTC.

This chain uses TRBV2 with TRBJ2-2, with 8 bases lining up with TRBD1. The V gene's germline CDR1 is SNHLY and CDR2 FYNNEI. The CDR3 contains 14 residues. V lost 4 bases to trimming and J lost 6 bases; unmatched junction nucleotides: 4. In DNA, the CDR3 is TGTGCCAGCAGTGGATACAGGGGGTCCGGGGAGCTGTTTTTT. Its protein product is CASSGYRGSGELFF.

This chain connects TRBV3-1 (or the pseudogene TRBV3-2) to TRBJ1-2; 9 bases agree with TRBD1. Germline lookup yields CDR1 LGHDT and CDR2 YNNKEL (reference sequence). The CDR3 has 15 amino acids. V was pared by 1 base and J by 5 bases, with 5 bases of the junction left unmatched. CDR3 region: CASSQVGTGLYGYTF. DNA for the CDR3: TGTGCCAGCAGCCAAGTCGGGACAGGGTTATATGGCTACACCTTC.

The chain recombines TRBV5-4 with TRBJ2-4, with TRBD1 matching 7 bases. CDR1 is SGHNT, CDR2 YYREEE, per germline (reference sequence). CDR3 length equals 15 residues. V dropped 4 bases and J dropped 2; count of bases not matched to a gene: 6. The CDR3 DNA is TGTGCCAGCAGCCTCAAGACAGGGCCCAAAAACATTCAGTACTTC. Translating gives CASSLKTGPKNIQYF.

The chain uses TRBV25-1 and TRBJ1-1, with 8 bases aligning to TRBD1. J was trimmed by 5 bases and V by 8 bases; bases with no gene match: 7. The CDR3 has 13 amino acids. Germline V gene lookup returns CDR1 MGHDK and CDR2 SYGVNS. CDR3 sequence: CASGQGSGTEAFF. The DNA of the CDR3 is TGTGCCAGCGGACAGGGATCGGGGACTGAAGCTTTCTTT.

This clone has more than one count but fewer than ten. The CDR3 here is CAWSVGGAGSTEAFF. The DNA for the CDR3 is TGTGCCTGGAGTGTAGGAGGGGCGGGTAGCACTGAAGCTTTCTTT. V is TRBV30 and J is TRBJ1-1; a weak D match, TRBD1 (5 bases). The germline V gene has CDR1 GTSNPN and CDR2 SVGIG (reference sequence). Trimming pared 0 bases from V and 4 bases from J, leaving 15 bases between. The CDR3 runs 15 residues.

Only one count was recorded for this clone. The genes are TRBV4-1 and TRBJ1-5; no definite D call. Germline V gene lookup returns CDR1 MGHRA and CDR2 YSYEKL. V shed 1 base and J shed 8 bases, with 9 bases lying between them. This CDR3 is built from 13 residues. DNA of the CDR3: TGCGCCAGCAGCCAAGGAGGTAAGGAGCCCCAGCATTTT. It translates to CASSQGGKEPQHF.

V is TRBV5-1 and J is TRBJ2-7; D remains ambiguous. Trimming removed 0 bases at V and 3 bases at J, with 7 bases between. CDR3 size: 13 residues. The germline V gene encodes CDR1 SGHRS and CDR2 YFSETQ. CDR3 nucleotides: TGCGCCAGCAGCTTGGAGAGAGGCTACGAGCAGTACTTC. It codes for CASSLERGYEQYF.

V gene TRBV5-1 combines with J gene TRBJ2-3, with TRBD1 as a possible D gene (5 bases). V lost 1 base and J 2 bases, leaving 11 bases between the germline ends. CDR1 and CDR2 from the germline V gene are SGHRS and YFSETQ. CDR3 length equals 15 residues. DNA for the CDR3: TGCGCCAGCAGCTTGCGTCGACAGACCACAGATACGCAGTATTTT. Its protein product is CASSLRRQTTDTQYF.

The V and J genes are TRBV19 and TRBJ2-1; 9 nucleotides match TRBD1. The CDR3 extends over 15 amino acids. Germline lookup yields CDR1 LNHDA and CDR2 SQIVND (reference sequence). The J segment lost 7 bases and the V segment lost 5 bases, leaving 9 bases of the junction unmatched. CDR3 sequence reads: CASSPTGGSLNEQFF. CDR3 DNA: TGTGCCAGTAGTCCGACAGGGGGATCACTGAATGAGCAGTTCTTC.

The count of this clone is one. V gene TRBV5-4 combines with J gene TRBJ1-1, with 7 bases aligning to TRBD1. CDR3 length: 15 residues. After removal of 4 bases from V and 0 bases from J, the junction contained 6 bases not matched to a gene. Germline-derived CDR1 and CDR2 are SGHNT and YYREEE (reference sequence). The DNA of the CDR3 is TGTGCCAGCAGCACGGGACAGACCATGAACACTGAAGCTTTCTTT. Protein: CASSTGQTMNTEAFF.

The genes are TRBV14 and TRBJ2-5; 10 bases map to TRBD2. The CDR3 has 17 amino acids. Germline assignment: CDR1 SGHDN and CDR2 FVKESK. Trimming at V came to 2 bases and at J to 3 bases, leaving 9 bases not matched to a gene. This CDR3 is CASSQPTAGGPEETQYF. CDR3 DNA: TGTGCCAGCAGCCAACCAACAGCGGGGGGGCCGGAAGAGACCCAGTACTTC.

This chain uses TRBV18 with TRBJ1-4, with D possibly being TRBD1 (5 bases). Germline V CDR1 and CDR2: KGHSH, LQKENI. Trimming shortened V by 6 bases and J by 0 bases, and 23 bases separated the two germline ends. This CDR3 has 19 amino acids. CDR3 in amino acids: CASSPVQAGRLATNEKLFF. The DNA of the CDR3 is TGTGCCAGCTCCCCAGTCCAGGCAGGGCGACTTGCAACTAATGAAAAACTGTTTTTT.

The gene calls are TRBV6-1 and TRBJ1-1; D gene unclear. Per the germline V gene, CDR1 is MNHNS and CDR2 is SASEGT. V gave up 2 bases and J gave up 1 base, with 8 bases separating them. The CDR3 extends over 14 amino acids. Written as DNA, the CDR3 is TGTGCCAGCAGTGAACGACTACCGAACACTGAAGCTTTCTTT. The encoded protein is CASSERLPNTEAFF.

In DNA, the CDR3 is TGTGCCAGTAGTAGCGGAGGATATAGCAATCAGCCCCAGCATTTT. Translating it yields CASSSGGYSNQPQHF. V gene TRBV19 combines with J gene TRBJ1-5; no definite D call. CDR1 LNHDA and CDR2 SQIVND come from the germline V gene (reference sequence). There are 15 residues in the CDR3. The V end lost 4 bases, the J end lost 0 bases, and 10 bases lay between the germline ends.

V gene TRBV29-1 combines with J gene TRBJ2-2; 12 bases fit TRBD2. The V gene end was trimmed by 5 bases and the J gene end by 3 bases; junction bases not matched to a gene: 4. CDR1 is SQVTM and CDR2 is ANQGSEA in the germline V gene. The CDR3 has 15 residues. CDR3 DNA: TGCAGCGTTCTTGGACTAGCGGGGTACACCGGGGAGCTGTTTTTT. Amino acid sequence: CSVLGLAGYTGELFF.

The J gene is TRBJ2-1, the V gene TRBV9; the match to TRBD1 covers 7 bases. Trimming at V came to 0 bases and at J to 2 bases, leaving 5 bases not matched to a gene. In germline, CDR1 is SGDLS, CDR2 YYNGEE. The length of the CDR3 is 16 residues. CDR3 in amino acids: CASSVAPTGTYNEQFF. CDR3 coding DNA: TGTGCCAGCAGCGTAGCCCCGACAGGGACCTACAATGAGCAGTTCTTC.

The rearrangement joins TRBV6-2 or TRBV6-3 to TRBJ2-4; maybe TRBD2 (6 bases). Per the germline V gene, CDR1 is MNHEY and CDR2 is SVGEGT. The V end lost 5 bases, the J end lost 5 bases, and 16 bases lay between the germline ends. The CDR3 contains 15 residues. CDR3 sequence (DNA): TGTGCCAGCAGTAGCCGGAGGGGCCCTCAAAACATTCAGTACTTC. Its protein product is CASSSRRGPQNIQYF.

The chain links TRBV11-2 to TRBJ1-6; D is ambiguous. Germline-derived CDR1 and CDR2 are SGHAT and FQNNGV. Trimming shortened V by 0 bases and J by 6 bases, and 6 bases separated the two germline ends. This CDR3 contains 14 residues. In DNA, the CDR3 is TGTGCCAGCAGCTTAGACAGACTTAATTCACCCCTCCACTTT. Encoded protein: CASSLDRLNSPLHF. The full variable domain, in which reference TRBV11-2 and TRBJ1-6 provide the parts outside the CDR3, is EAGVAQSPRYKIIEKRQSVAFWCNPISGHATLYWYQQILGQGPKLLIQFQNNGVVDDSQLPKDRFSAERLKGVDSTLKIQPAKLEDSAVYLCASSLDRLNSPLHFGNGTRLTVT.

The chain employs TRBV20-1 and TRBJ1-2, with 8 bases that match TRBD1. CDR1 and CDR2 from the germline V gene are DFQATT and SNEGSKA (reference sequence). The CDR3 runs to 11 residues. V dropped 5 bases and J dropped 7; count of bases not matched to a gene: 3. The CDR3 DNA is TGCAGTGCTCCGACAGGGGCTGGCTACACCTTC. Amino acid sequence: CSAPTGAGYTF.

The V and J genes are TRBV6-2 or TRBV6-3 and TRBJ2-3, with 9 positions matching TRBD2. This CDR3 has 16 residues. The trim removed 2 bases at V and 2 bases at J, leaving 5 bases unmatched. Germline CDR1 is MNHEY and CDR2 is SVGEGT. The CDR3: CASSYGSGGSTDTQYF. The CDR3 nucleotides read TGTGCCAGCAGTTACGGGAGCGGGGGGTCCACAGATACGCAGTATTTT.

The chain recombines TRBV2 with TRBJ2-7; D is unclear. The CDR3 length is 14 residues. Trimming took 7 bases from V and 4 from J, leaving 17 bases between them. The germline gives CDR1 SNHLY, CDR2 FYNNEI. The CDR3 DNA is TGTGCCAGCATCGCATCATTCGGAGCTTACGAGCAGTACTTC. This sequence encodes CASIASFGAYEQYF.

The chain couples TRBV2 to TRBJ2-7, with TRBD1 identical over 9 bases. This CDR3 has 15 residues. V shed 6 bases, J shed 7 bases, and the junction held 13 bases outside the gene matches. Germline CDR1 is SNHLY and CDR2 is FYNNEI. CDR3 in DNA: TGTGCCAGCAGACGCCAGGGACAGGGTAGTCGAGAGCAGTACTTC. Amino acids: CASRRQGQGSREQYF.

The chain is built from TRBV20-1 and TRBJ2-3; TRBD1 might be the D (6 bases). Looked up from germline, CDR1 is DFQATT and CDR2 is SNEGSKA (reference sequence). The V end lost 5 bases, the J end lost 9 bases, and 9 bases lay between the germline ends. The CDR3 spans 10 residues. The CDR3 nucleotides are TGCAGTGCTGATCAGGGGACGCAGTATTTT. Translation: CSADQGTQYF.

The CDR3 DNA follows: TGTGCCAGCAGCGTTACAGATAACACCGGGGAGCTGTTTTTT. It yields the protein CASSVTDNTGELFF. This chain joins TRBV9 and TRBJ2-2; D is unresolved. This CDR3 has 14 residues. Between the trimmed V and J ends, which lost 2 bases and 2 bases, there was a span of 7 bases. Germline loops: CDR1 SGDLS, CDR2 YYNGEE.

This clone was picked up one time. V and J are TRBV4-1 and TRBJ1-6; possible D gene TRBD1, 6 bases. This CDR3 is built from 17 residues. V lost 3 bases and J lost 7, with 19 bases in between. Germline V lookup: CDR1 MGHRA, CDR2 YSYEKL. CDR3: CASSQGDTRPGNSPLHF. CDR3 nucleotides: TGCGCCAGCAGCCAGGGGGACACCCGCCCGGGGAATTCACCCCTCCACTTT.

CDR3: CASRSDRAYGYTF. Written as DNA, the CDR3 is TGTGCCAGCAGGTCGGACAGGGCGTATGGCTACACCTTC. The genes are TRBV6-5 and TRBJ1-2, with 8 positions matching TRBD1. Germline CDR1 and CDR2: MNHEY and SVGAGI. Germline trimming cut 6 bases from V and 5 bases from J; bases unmatched to any gene: 5. The length of the CDR3 is 13 residues.